The rows below give T cell receptor beta chains drawn from one sample of a study of technical replicates of blood from several donors. Measured with immunoSEQ multiplex PCR; TCRdb has only the in-frame clones, and not every one. The sample carries tens of thousands of clones, approximately 94% recorded once. The sequenced material came from T cells isolated from PBMCs. The receptors shown here come from a human donor in good health. Both conserved end residues are part of each CDR3. Fields, in order: V gene, D gene, clone size, J gene, CDR3 DNA, CDR3 protein. A D gene is named only where the DNA matches it firmly. Where a row states a size, it is once, few, many or the class of an expanded clone; other rows omit it.

>TRBV28|-|-|TRBJ1-5
TGTGCCAGCAGTTATAGACAGTTCAATCAGCCCCAGCATTTT
CASSYRQFNQPQHF
>TRBV9|TRBD2|-|TRBJ2-3
TGTGCCAGCAGCGTTAGCGGGACGTCTGCAGATACGCAGTATTTT
CASSVSGTSADTQYF
>TRBV5-1|TRBD2|few|TRBJ2-3
TGCGCCACCTCAAGACTAGCGGGAGGAGGGATGACAGATACGCAGTATTTT
CATSRLAGGGMTDTQYF
>TRBV7-8|TRBD2|-|TRBJ2-1
TGTGCCAGCAGCTTAGGAACTAGCGGCAATGAGCAGTTCTTC
CASSLGTSGNEQFF
>TRBV6-5|-|-|TRBJ2-3
TGTGCCAGCAGTTATGGGACAAGTAACACAGATACGCAGTATTTT
CASSYGTSNTDTQYF
>TRBV10-3|-|-|TRBJ1-2
TGTGCCATCGGTGGGGGGGGTTCGGACTATGGCTACACCTTC
CAIGGGGSDYGYTF
>TRBV4-1|-|-|TRBJ1-2
TGCGCCAGCAGCCAAGGGGGGGAGTTCAACTATGGCTACACCTTC
CASSQGGEFNYGYTF
>TRBV19|-|-|TRBJ1-5
TGTGCCAGTAGTATATCCACAGTCTATAGCAATCAGCCCCAGCATTTT
CASSISTVYSNQPQHF
>TRBV28|TRBD1|-|TRBJ1-1
TGTGCCAGCAGTACACCGACAGGGACCCGAGCTTTCTTT
CASSTPTGTRAFF
>TRBV11-3|TRBD1|once|TRBJ2-7
TGTGCCAGCAGCTTAGGTGACAGGGCGGTACCGGACGAGCAGTACTTC
CASSLGDRAVPDEQYF
>TRBV6-1|-|-|TRBJ2-1
TGTGCCAGTGACAGGAATGAGCAGTTCTTC
CASDRNEQFF
>TRBV6-6|-|-|TRBJ2-5
TGTGCCAGCAGTTACGCCCCGGGACTCATGGTAGAGCAGTACTTC
CASSYAPGLMVEQYF
>TRBV5-6|-|-|TRBJ2-3
TGTGCCAGCAGCTTGGGACAGCGCACAGATACGCAGTATTTT
CASSLGQRTDTQYF
>TRBV27|-|-|TRBJ2-7
TGTGCCAGCAGCCCCGGCAGTGACAGAACCTACGAGCAGTACTTC
CASSPGSDRTYEQYF
>TRBV28|TRBD1|once|TRBJ1-4
TGTGCCAGCATCTCCAGACAGGGGGCTGGGGAAAAACTGTTTTTT
CASISRQGAGEKLFF
>TRBV6-1|TRBD1|-|TRBJ1-5
TGTGCCAGCAGTGTAGACAGGGGGAATCAGCCCCAGCATTTT
CASSVDRGNQPQHF
>TRBV5-1|TRBD2|-|TRBJ2-2
TGCGCCAGCAGCGAGGGACTAGCGGGAGCAGCCGGGGAGCTGTTTTTT
CASSEGLAGAAGELFF
>TRBV6-5|-|-|TRBJ2-3
TGTGCCAGCAGTTCGGGAAGCAACACAGATACGCAGTATTTT
CASSSGSNTDTQYF
>TRBV12-5|TRBD1|-|TRBJ1-6
TGTGCTAGTGGTTCCACCGGGACAGAGAATTCACCCCTCCACTTT
CASGSTGTENSPLHF
>TRBV28|-|-|TRBJ1-3
TGTGCCAGTGTAGGACTCGACTCTGGAAACACCATATATTTT
CASVGLDSGNTIYF
>TRBV6-5|-|-|TRBJ1-5
TGTGCCAGCAGTTACGGGGGGGCGTCGAATCAGCCCCAGCATTTT
CASSYGGASNQPQHF
>TRBV5-1|-|-|TRBJ2-5
TGCGCCAGCAGCTTGGTGGCTGGGCTGGGAGAGACCCAGTACTTC
CASSLVAGLGETQYF
>TRBV19|-|-|TRBJ2-3
TGTGCCAGTAGTATTTCGGGGGATACGCAGTATTTT
CASSISGDTQYF
>TRBV18|-|-|TRBJ1-3
TGTGCCAGCTCACTACGCGACGCAGGCTCGTTTAGAAACACCATATATTTT
CASSLRDAGSFRNTIYF
>TRBV27|-|-|TRBJ1-6
TGTGCCAGCAGTTTGGGGGCTATGGCACCCCTCCACTTT
CASSLGAMAPLHF
>TRBV29-1|-|-|TRBJ2-7
TGCAGTGTCGAGACACCTGGCTACGAGCAGTACTTC
CSVETPGYEQYF
>TRBV9|TRBD2|once|TRBJ2-3
TGTGCCAGCAGCGTCACTAGCGGATTCACAGATACGCAGTATTTT
CASSVTSGFTDTQYF
>TRBV11-3|-|-|TRBJ2-7
TGTGCCAGCAGCCAGGGGCACAGAGCCTTAGGGGAGCAGTACTTC
CASSQGHRALGEQYF
>TRBV14|-|-|TRBJ2-3
TGTGCCAGCAGCCAAGCCCTCCACGCTAACACAGATACGCAGTATTTT
CASSQALHANTDTQYF
>TRBV30|-|-|TRBJ1-4
TGTGCCTGGAGTGTGGGCAGGGCAAATGAAAAACTGTTTTTT
CAWSVGRANEKLFF
>TRBV5-1|TRBD2|-|TRBJ2-7
TGCGCCAGCAGCTTGGGTGGGACTAGCGGCTACGAGCAGTACTTC
CASSLGGTSGYEQYF
>TRBV9|TRBD2|-|TRBJ2-7
TGTGCCAGCAGCGTCGACCCGACTAGCGGGAGAAAGAAGCAGTACTTC
CASSVDPTSGRKKQYF
>TRBV5-1|-|-|TRBJ1-2
TGCGCCAGCAGCCCATCAAACTATGGCTACACCTTC
CASSPSNYGYTF
>TRBV2|TRBD2|-|TRBJ2-3
TGTGCCAGCAGTGCAAGGACTAGCGGGGATCCTTTATTACCCACAGATACGCAGTATTTT
CASSARTSGDPLLPTDTQYF
>TRBV2|TRBD1|-|TRBJ1-1
TGTGCCAGCACCGGGACAGGGGGTGGGAACACTGAAGCTTTCTTT
CASTGTGGGNTEAFF
>TRBV30|-|few|TRBJ1-3
TGTGCCTGGAGCTCCACAGACCTGAGAAACACCATATATTTT
CAWSSTDLRNTIYF
>TRBV4-1|TRBD1|-|TRBJ2-2
TGCGCCAGCAGGACTTACAGGGGTTCGGTCACCGGGGAGCTGTTTTTT
CASRTYRGSVTGELFF
>TRBV10-3|TRBD1|-|TRBJ2-2
TGTGCCATCAGGAAAACAGGGGACACCGGGGAGCTGTTTTTT
CAIRKTGDTGELFF
>TRBV5-1|-|-|TRBJ2-3
TGCGCCAGCAGCTTGAGAAGAGCGGATACGCAGTATTTT
CASSLRRADTQYF
>TRBV7-3|-|-|TRBJ2-3
TGTGCCAGCAGCTCGGACTCCGGTACGCAGTATTTT
CASSSDSGTQYF